One and the same sample provided the 24 T cell receptor beta chains below, sequenced in a study of blood T cells in healthy people across ages. Together with a sample-barcoded 5' primer, a J-beta primer mix was included in a second PCR lasting about 6 to 11 cycles. One entry per CDR3 protein, called by TCRdb with MiXCR from the 5' RACE reads. The sample records more than 750,000 distinct CDR3 sequences, just under 30% being singletons. The same specimen was also included in a second study, on T cells of mothers and their children.

The sample taken for sequencing was blood. Every receptor here comes from a woman between 35 and 50 years old in good health.

This clonotype was seen more than once but under ten times. The genes are TRBV7-9 and TRBJ2-5; 15 bases line up with TRBD2. The ends lost 5 bases at V and 5 bases at J; junction bases unmatched: 6. Germline CDR1 is SEHNR and CDR2 is FQNEAQ (reference sequence). The CDR3 runs to 16 residues. The CDR3 nucleotides are TGTGCCAGCAGCCCAAGGACTAGCGGGGGGGGGGAGACCCAGTACTTC. Amino acid sequence: CASSPRTSGGGETQYF.

The genes are TRBV6-1 and TRBJ2-3, with D hard to call. CDR1 and CDR2 (germline): MNHNS, SASEGT. The CDR3 is 12 residues long. Trimming left V 2 bases short and J 4 bases short, with 4 bases between. CDR3 amino acids: CASSEHSDTQYF. Written as DNA, the CDR3 is TGTGCCAGCAGTGAACATTCAGATACGCAGTATTTT.

This clonotype was detected only a few times. The J gene is TRBJ1-5, the V gene TRBV28; D possibly corresponds to TRBD1 (5 bases). The CDR3 spans 12 residues. Between the trimmed V and J ends, which lost 7 bases and 6 bases, there was a span of 10 bases. The V gene's germline CDR1 is MDHEN and CDR2 SYDVKM. CDR3: CASTDGGQPQHF. CDR3 nucleotide sequence: TGTGCCAGCACCGATGGGGGTCAGCCCCAGCATTTT.

This clonotype was found a few times. This chain uses TRBV20-1 with TRBJ2-3; D might be TRBD1 (6 bases). CDR3 length equals 19 residues. CDR1 is DFQATT and CDR2 is SNEGSKA in the germline V gene (reference sequence). Trimming pared 1 base from V and 0 bases from J, leaving 23 bases between. The CDR3: CSARGELGKGRGSTDTQYF. CDR3 bases: TGCAGTGCTAGAGGAGAGTTGGGAAAGGGCAGGGGTAGCACAGATACGCAGTATTTT.

The rearrangement links TRBV28 to TRBJ2-7; tentatively, D is TRBD1 (5 bases). This CDR3 spans 13 amino acids. Germline loops: CDR1 MDHEN, CDR2 SYDVKM. Trimming stripped 3 bases from V and 5 bases from J, with 11 bases between. The CDR3 sequence is CASSFRARNEQYF. The CDR3 DNA is TGTGCCAGCAGTTTCAGGGCGAGAAACGAGCAGTACTTC. Looking up the rest from reference TRBV28 and TRBJ2-7 gives the full variable domain: DVKVTQSSRYLVKRTGEKVFLECVQDMDHENMFWYRQDPGLGLRLIYFSYDVKMKEKGDIPEGYSVSREKKERFSLILESASTNQTSMYLCASSFRARNEQYFGPGTRLTVT.

In the case of this clonotype: This may arise from a read error, as a much more abundant clone is one base away. The chain is built from TRBV29-1 and TRBJ1-2, with D maybe TRBD1 (6 bases). The CDR3 contains 11 residues. Per the germline V gene, CDR1 is SQVTM and CDR2 is ANQGSEA. Trimming took 4 bases from V and 10 from J, leaving 13 bases between them. The CDR3 here is CSVVRGRDYTF. DNA of the CDR3: TGCAGCGTTGTTAGGGGGAGAGACTACACCTTC.

This clonotype was seen many times. The V and J genes are TRBV29-1 and TRBJ1-1; 7 bases line up with TRBD1. CDR3 length: 12 amino acids. V shed 7 bases, J shed 7 bases, and the junction held 9 bases outside the gene matches. Germline CDR1 and CDR2: SQVTM and ANQGSEA. This chain's CDR3 is CSAGARGGEAFF. The CDR3 nucleotides read TGCAGCGCGGGGGCCAGGGGGGGTGAAGCTTTCTTT.

The chain uses TRBV28 and TRBJ2-7, with 10 bases identical to TRBD2. Germline trimming cut 5 bases from V and 1 base from J; bases unmatched to any gene: 5. Germline loops: CDR1 MDHEN, CDR2 SYDVKM. The CDR3 has 15 amino acids. The CDR3 nucleotides are TGTGCCAGCAGTACTCTAGCGGGAGTTTCCTACGAGCAGTACTTC. It yields the protein CASSTLAGVSYEQYF.

V usage is TRBV7-9 and J usage is TRBJ1-2, with a possible D match to TRBD1 (5 bases). This CDR3 spans 12 amino acids. The germline V gene encodes CDR1 SEHNR and CDR2 FQNEAQ (reference sequence). Trimming cost V 5 bases and J 6 bases, with 10 bases left between them. CDR3 in amino acids: CASSRDSNGYTF. For the CDR3, the DNA is TGTGCCAGCAGCCGCGACAGCAATGGCTACACCTTC.

J is TRBJ2-1 and V is TRBV7-3, with 7 bases fitting TRBD2. The CDR3 sequence is 20 residues long. After removal of 1 base from V and 5 bases from J, the junction contained 20 bases not matched to a gene. CDR1 and CDR2 from the germline V gene are SGHTA and FQGTGA. For the CDR3, the DNA is TGTGCCAGCAGCTTAAGGCCCTCCGGGGCGGGGGAGCGCACTCACAATGAGCAGTTCTTC. Protein sequence: CASSLRPSGAGERTHNEQFF.

The sample holds a few counts of this clonotype. The chain has TRBV2 and TRBJ1-1; no definite D call. The CDR3 extends over 11 amino acids. Trimming stripped 7 bases from V and 11 bases from J, with 14 bases between. The germline CDR1 and CDR2 sequences are SNHLY and FYNNEI. CDR3 sequence: CASILRAYAFF. CDR3 DNA: TGTGCCAGCATATTACGGGCTTACGCTTTCTTT.

The J gene is TRBJ1-2, the V gene TRBV20-1; D unresolved. Trimming took 6 bases from V and 1 from J, leaving 15 bases between them. The CDR3 length is 14 residues. CDR1 DFQATT and CDR2 SNEGSKA come from the germline V gene (reference sequence). The CDR3 nucleotides are TGCAGTGCAGAGATGAAGGGATTTAACTATGGCTACACCTTC. Amino acids: CSAEMKGFNYGYTF.

The genes are TRBV7-2 and TRBJ1-5; possibly TRBD1 for D (5 bases). V lost 1 base and J lost 4, with 11 bases in between. This CDR3 comprises 15 residues. Looked up from germline, CDR1 is SGHTA and CDR2 is FQGNSA. The CDR3 here is CASSLDSGNNQPQHF. CDR3 nucleotides: TGTGCCAGCAGCTTAGATTCAGGGAATAATCAGCCCCAGCATTTT.

The chain recombines TRBV12-3 or TRBV12-4 with TRBJ1-1; perhaps TRBD1 as D (5 bases). The CDR3 consists of 18 residues. The V end was cut by 1 base, the J end by 2 bases, with 20 bases between. DNA for the CDR3: TGTGCCAGCAGTTTAGGGGGGGGGACGGTTAGCCTTAACACTGAAGCTTTCTTT. Its translation is CASSLGGGTVSLNTEAFF.

This clonotype was observed many times. The chain uses TRBV7-9 and TRBJ1-2; D might be TRBD1 (5 bases). Germline-derived CDR1 and CDR2 are SEHNR and FQNEAQ (reference sequence). The CDR3 consists of 14 residues. V lost 4 bases to trimming and J lost 6 bases, with 15 bases between them. The CDR3 DNA sequence: TGTGCCAGCAGCTCCTCCCAGGGCGAGGATGGCTACACCTTC. It yields the protein CASSSSQGEDGYTF.

This clonotype has a handful of counts. The chain links TRBV7-9 to TRBJ2-5; possibly TRBD1 or TRBD2 for D (5 bases each). The CDR3 is 14 amino acids. Germline CDR1 SEHNR, CDR2 FQNEAQ (reference sequence). Trimming shortened V by 5 bases and J by 5 bases, and 15 bases separated the two germline ends. This chain's CDR3 is CASSAMGDPETQYF. In DNA, the CDR3 is TGTGCCAGCAGCGCCATGGGGGACCCCGAGACCCAGTACTTC.

There are many counts of this clonotype. The chain uses TRBV7-3 and TRBJ2-3; D ambiguous. The CDR3 length is 12 residues. V was clipped by 1 base and J by 6 bases, with 5 bases between them. In germline, CDR1 is SGHTA, CDR2 FQGTGA. The CDR3 here is CASSLMGDTQYF. DNA for the CDR3: TGTGCCAGCAGCTTAATGGGGGATACGCAGTATTTT.

This chain uses TRBV28 with TRBJ1-1; 8 positions agree with TRBD1. CDR3 size: 12 residues. Germline loops: CDR1 MDHEN, CDR2 SYDVKM. V lost 3 bases, J lost 8 bases, and 2 bases stayed unmatched. The CDR3 nucleotides read TGTGCCAGCAGTTTTTGGACAGGGGAAGCTTTCTTT. Encoded protein: CASSFWTGEAFF.

This clonotype was picked up one time. The gene calls are TRBV3-1 and TRBJ1-4; tentatively, D is TRBD1 (6 bases). The CDR3 loop spans 17 amino acids. Trimming took 4 bases from V and 0 from J, leaving 15 bases between them. Per the germline V gene, CDR1 is LGHDT and CDR2 is YNNKEL (reference sequence). CDR3 sequence (DNA): TGTGCCAGCAGCCTTAGGACAGCAGGTGCAACTAATGAAAAACTGTTTTTT. Amino acids: CASSLRTAGATNEKLFF.

The CDR3, as DNA: TGCGCCAGCAAGGGACTAGCGGGGGGGCCGAGCCAAGAGACCCAGTACTTC. It encodes CASKGLAGGPSQETQYF. The chain is built from TRBV5-1 and TRBJ2-5; 16 bases match TRBD2. Germline V gives CDR1 SGHRS, CDR2 YFSETQ. Losses at the gene ends were 6 bases for V and 1 base for J; bases not matched to a gene: 6. The length of the CDR3 is 17 residues.

The chain joins TRBV2 to TRBJ1-2; the D is unclear. Germline CDR1 SNHLY, CDR2 FYNNEI. The germline V and J ends were trimmed by 6 bases and 8 bases, with 22 bases remaining between them. The CDR3 has 15 amino acids. The CDR3 DNA follows: TGTGCCAGCAGACCAACGGGGATCAAATCGGGGGGCTACACCTTC. The encoded protein is CASRPTGIKSGGYTF. The full variable domain, completed using reference TRBV2 and TRBJ1-2, is EPEVTQTPSHQVTQMGQEVILRCVPISNHLYFYWYRQILGQKVEFLVSFYNNEISEKSEIFDDQFSVERPDGSNFTLKIRSTKLEDSAMYFCASRPTGIKSGGYTFGSGTRLTVV.

This clonotype occurred a few times. The chain recombines TRBV4-1 with TRBJ1-4, with a possible D match to TRBD1 (5 bases). The V end was cut by 2 bases, the J end by 6 bases, with 16 bases between. Looked up from germline, CDR1 is MGHRA and CDR2 is YSYEKL. The length of the CDR3 is 16 residues. As DNA, the CDR3 is TGCGCCAGCAGCCAAATCTACGCGGGGGTGGATGAAAAACTGTTTTTT. This codes for CASSQIYAGVDEKLFF.

In this sample, this clonotype turned up a few times. The chain carries TRBV30 and TRBJ1-2; D remains ambiguous. The V and J ends lost 1 base and 5 bases respectively, with 5 bases between them. The CDR3 is 11 amino acids. Germline V gives CDR1 GTSNPN, CDR2 SVGIG (reference sequence). The CDR3 DNA reads as TGTGCCTGGAGTGGTGGGTATGGCTACACCTTC. It specifies CAWSGGYGYTF.

This clonotype was found a few times. In DNA form, the CDR3 reads TGTGTAGCAGGGGATAACACCGGGGAGCTGTTTTTT. This sequence encodes CVAGDNTGELFF. V and J are TRBV6-5 and TRBJ2-2; possibly TRBD1 for D (6 bases). This CDR3 is built from 12 residues. Looked up from germline, CDR1 is MNHEY and CDR2 is SVGAGI.